Detailed here is one TCR beta chain. This clone was seen a single time. Its antigen is not yet known. Base qualities are not provided; no much larger clone lies one nucleotide away. Synthetic TCR analog templates were spiked into each PCR to estimate absolute template abundance from read counts. Using the immunoSEQ assay, TCRbeta CDR3 regions were amplified from genomic DNA with bias-controlled V and J gene primers. Sequencing of rearranged TCRbeta segments was performed at approximately 20X coverage. In the paper's pipeline: Clustering was used to correct sequencing errors, and CDR3s were annotated against IMGT to assign V, D and J genes. Downstream analyses used only productive TCRbeta rearrangements, leaving out any out-of-frame or stop-codon sequences. Clonality was calculated as one minus the Shannon entropy normalized by the log of the number of unique productive sequences. Clones differing between time points or between blood and tumor were identified by Fisher's exact test with Benjamini-Hochberg correction at adjusted p below 0.01. This is the immuneACCESS table as TCRdb keeps it, with only in-frame sequences that have V and J called. A part of the clones is gone; compared with another copy, unresolved V genes explain less than half, and the rest is unexplained. That table gives V, J and clone size, and the DNA gave D and trimming. In all, the sample holds around 100,000 clones, and over 75% of those were seen once. The top ten clones comprise 2.4% of the sample.

This sample is drawn from a study of PD-L1 blockade in urothelial cancer (dated by TCRdb to the late 2010s). A note on the overall study: Therapy was started at some point between 2014 and 2016 for all patients, and atezolizumab 1,200 mg was administered intravenously every 3 weeks. About 85% of the roughly 30 patients were males with bladder-origin urothelial cancer, and about two thirds of the roughly 30 reported a prior smoking history. An ECOG performance status of 0 or 1 was recorded for the patients, and 0 to 3 prior chemotherapy regimens had been received by the patients. Blood samples were analyzed at 3 weeks after treatment start (second dose) and at 6 weeks after treatment start. A median of roughly 140,000 T cells and 85,000 or so unique TCRs was obtained from blood samples, and a median clonality of 0.080 was observed. An exploratory multi-omic analysis was conducted of the somatic, immune and clinical correlates of response to PD-L1 blockade with atezolizumab in urothelial cancer. Pretreatment tumor samples and matched peripheral blood, collected serially before and after atezolizumab treatment, underwent TCR sequencing. Durable clinical benefit was defined as a progression-free survival longer than 6 months, and TCR features were additionally tested against progression-free survival and overall survival. In the same patients, pretreatment tumors underwent whole exome sequencing and RNA sequencing in addition to TCR sequencing. Durable clinical benefit was achieved by nine patients but not by the remaining 20. Twenty-nine patients had pretreatment blood TCR-seq, some 24 had at least one posttreatment blood collection, and some 24 had tumor TCR-seq.

The V end loses 1 base and the J end loses 0 bases, and a stretch of 9 bases separates them. Spanning cysteine to phenylalanine, the CDR3 consists of 15 amino acids. The entry retains the CDR3 DNA only, 45 bases that are in frame from base 1. The germline V gene gives CDR1 as SGHVS and CDR2 as FQNEAQ. A total of 25 to 35 patients with locally advanced or metastatic urothelial carcinoma, treated at Memorial Sloan Kettering on a trial protocol, made up the cohort. Peripheral blood mononuclear cells were collected pretreatment and during treatment, with between 1 and 8 total time points per patient. The Qiagen DNeasy Blood extraction kit was used to purify genomic DNA from total PBMCs and tumor samples. PBMCs were collected pretreatment and during treatment, and were isolated and stored as previously described. Summary of the overall study and its limitations: A pretreatment peripheral blood TCR clonality below the median was linked to improved progression-free and overall survival. Because of the small sample size (n ≈ 30) and the many exploratory analyses performed, the results are intended to be regarded as hypothesis-generating. Patients with durable benefit showed greater expansion of tumor-associated TCR clones in peripheral blood 3 weeks after starting treatment (n of about 20, p = 0.022).

This clonotype was sampled from a man in his fifties or sixties with urothelial cancer. Recombination linked TRBV7-8 to TRBJ1-1; confidence is insufficient to name the D gene. The sample consisted of PBMCs, taken around atezolizumab (anti-PD-L1) treatment. The CDR3: CASSLGRRMNTEAFF. The DNA sequence is as follows: TGTGCCAGCAGCTTAGGTAGGCGGATGAACACTGAAGCTTTCTTT.